A selection of T cell receptor beta chains follows, all from one sample in a study of cytomegalovirus exposure and HLA in healthy donors. Profiled with immunoSEQ multiplex PCR; TCRdb holds only in-frame clones, not every one. The table has just over 65,000 clones, around 97% seen once. Sequences were obtained from PBMCs. The receptor set was obtained from a woman younger than 35 in good health and CMV-seropositive. CDR3s include the opening cysteine and the closing phenylalanine or tryptophan. D genes are given only for firm matches.

j_call v_call d_call cdr3_aa
TRBJ1-5 TRBV28 TRBD1 CASTSYGQGDQPQHF
TRBJ2-1 TRBV5-1 . CASQTYISSYNEQFF
TRBJ2-7 TRBV28 TRBD1 CASSPPGTGGYEQYF
TRBJ2-1 TRBV19 TRBD2 CASKGGLTSVYNEQFF
TRBJ1-2 TRBV7-6 TRBD1 CASSLGSGGDYGYTF
TRBJ2-1 TRBV30 TRBD1 CAWSVSGGSYNEQFF
TRBJ2-7 TRBV14 TRBD1 CASSQPSRGPSYEQYF
TRBJ2-2 TRBV19 TRBD2 CASSIGGSSTGELFF
TRBJ1-5 TRBV19 . CASSPGLRQPQHF
TRBJ1-5 TRBV6-5 TRBD1 CASSPQTGANQPQHF
TRBJ1-1 TRBV4-2 . CASSFTGRETEAFF
TRBJ1-5 TRBV30 TRBD1 CAWSADLGQANGQALNQPQHF
TRBJ1-4 TRBV23-1 . CASSRPSPISHLRLANEKLFF
TRBJ2-2 TRBV7-8 TRBD2 CASSLYSGSTGELFF
TRBJ2-7 TRBV19 TRBD1 CASSSWGQGDIYEQYF
TRBJ2-2 TRBV27 TRBD2 CASTRGDGFTGELFF
TRBJ2-3 TRBV5-1 TRBD2 CASSFRTSGSTDTQYF
TRBJ1-3 TRBV30 TRBD1 CAWTTGGRNTIYF
TRBJ2-2 TRBV10-1 . CASSRLNTGELFF
TRBJ1-1 TRBV6-5 . CASSQTGNTEAFF
TRBJ2-4 TRBV5-5 TRBD2 CASSLGLAGGLGKNIQYF
TRBJ1-1 TRBV5-6 . CASGRGAEAFF
TRBJ1-4 TRBV4-2 . CASSQVIRRAATNEKLFF
TRBJ2-1 TRBV9 TRBD2 CASSQNRLAGVGNEQFF
TRBJ2-1 TRBV27 TRBD2 CASRQQAGVHEQFF
TRBJ2-2 TRBV27 TRBD2 CASSPPGLAGLANTGELFF
TRBJ1-3 TRBV6-5 . CASSGTSINTIYF
TRBJ2-3 TRBV6-4 TRBD2 CASRTPSGTSTDTQYF
TRBJ1-4 TRBV21-1 . CASSKAGTGGHLNEKLFF
TRBJ2-2 TRBV19 TRBD1 CASSSRRRDSGAGELFF
TRBJ2-7 TRBV28 TRBD2 CASSATSGISYEQYF
TRBJ2-7 TRBV29-1 TRBD2 CSVVGREGSYEQYF
TRBJ2-1 TRBV2 TRBD2 CASSEETSGSYNEQFF
TRBJ2-1 TRBV28 . CASSPSSGVYNEQFF
TRBJ2-7 TRBV7-2 . CASSLVTPAYEQYF
TRBJ1-2 TRBV2 TRBD1 CASSFQGDYGYTF
. TRBV2 . CASSLEVYEQYF
TRBJ2-1 TRBV15 . CATSRDRGQYNEQFF
TRBJ2-5 TRBV4-1 TRBD1 CASSQDKVTRGSQYF
TRBJ2-1 TRBV9 TRBD2 CASSVQLAWNEQFF
TRBJ2-5 TRBV1 . CTSSRLAPGLAEETQYF
TRBJ1-4 TRBV7-9 . CASSPRDGLNEKLFF
TRBJ2-1 TRBV6-5 TRBD2 CASRYGTSSYNEQFF
TRBJ2-7 TRBV13 TRBD1 CASSSDRGLYEQYF
TRBJ2-2 TRBV19 TRBD1 CASKKQGEAGELFF
TRBJ1-2 TRBV28 TRBD1 CASSSGTGGYNYGYTF
TRBJ2-7 TRBV11-2 TRBD2 CASSLDGTSSYEQYF
TRBJ2-7 TRBV6-1 . CASSELQGLDEQYF
TRBJ2-3 TRBV29-1 . CSALAKTSTDTQYF